Sequencing of this TCR beta chain was carried out in a study of identical twins. Points from the study as a whole: Modelling underestimated the level of out-of-frame TCR alpha sharing observed in monozygotic twins. Where out-of-frame alpha sequences were twin-shared, they showed excess low generation probability. Insertion counts were lower in abundant cord blood beta clonotypes, a trend that memory repertoires did not show.

In every case, the donor was a healthy Caucasian. For this clonotype: What it binds is not known.

This CDR3 has 13 amino acids. V was clipped by 5 bases and J by 6 bases, with 13 bases between them. TCRdb ran MiXCR on the 5' RACE reads and lists one entry per CDR3 protein. The sample has 510,000 or so distinct CDR3 sequences, 12% to 15% seen once. The data were also submitted as part of a second study, on yellow fever vaccine responses in identical twins.

The chain couples TRBV12-3 or TRBV12-4 to TRBJ1-1; D not certain. Sample: CD4+ T cells sorted from blood. The origin of this receptor is a woman under 30 in good health. Here the CDR3 reads CASSPGAGAEAFF. The CDR3 DNA follows: TGTGCCAGCAGTCCCGGTGCGGGCGCTGAAGCTTTCTTT.